The entry below describes one T cell receptor (beta chain). Its antigen remains unknown. The repertoire was sequenced with immunoSEQ multiplex PCR; TCRdb's copy has only in-frame clones and lacks some. Of 2 million to 2.5 million clones in the sample, approximately 93% were seen once. The V segment lost 7 bases and the J segment 3 bases; nucleotides outside the gene matches: 9. CDR3 length: 14 residues. Germline CDR1 is SEHNR and CDR2 is FQNEAQ (reference sequence). This sample is drawn from a study of shared clonotypes between healthy human individuals. Across the whole study: Two women and a few men aged 18 to 49 served as donors. Findings of the study overall: A handful of donors shared around 5% of their naive CD4 clonotypes.

Sequencing input: naive CD4+ T cells from PBMCs. Subset denoted: CD45RA+ positively selected. This receptor was taken from a man younger than 30 in good health. Some clones in this sample may be carry-over from other donors' samples. This sequence joins TRBV7-9 and TRBJ2-7, with 7 bases matching TRBD1. The CDR3 DNA reads TGTGCCAGCACAACCCGACAGGGTAGCTACGAGCAGTACTTC. Protein product: CASTTRQGSYEQYF.